This T cell receptor beta chain comes out of a study of cytomegalovirus exposure and HLA in healthy donors. The PCR had 60 Vbeta and 13 Jbeta primers. Repertoires were generated with immunoSEQ multiplex PCR, while TCRdb's copy carries only in-frame clones and drops some. This table holds approximately 120,000 clones, around 80% found once. The table lists this clone with a few counts. The V end was cut by 8 bases, the J end by 4 bases, with 8 bases between. This CDR3 spans 11 amino acids. Germline V lookup: CDR1 MNHEY, CDR2 SVGAGI. The sample taken for sequencing was PBMCs. The source is a female donor in good health and CMV-seronegative. The V call is TRBV6-5, the J call TRBJ1-1; D call uncertain. The CDR3 coding sequence is TGTGCCAGCCAACGGGGCACTGAAGCTTTCTTT. Translated, it gives CASQRGTEAFF.